Described below is a single T cell receptor (beta chain) sequence and its context. No antigen is known for it. cDNA libraries for TRB were generated by 5' RACE incorporating UMI labels. TCRdb re-called the 5' RACE reads and shows each CDR3 protein once, DNA omitted. The sample includes 20,000 to 30,000 distinct CDR3 sequences. This specimen belongs to a study of CXCR3-negative and CXCR3-positive naive CD8 T cells. Overall study results and limits: Compared with CXCR3-negative naive cells, CXCR3-positive naive cells showed more hydrophobic TRB CDR3s. Both naive subsets had comparably high diversity; memory CD8+ cells much lower. For the naive subsets, surface CD5 was similar, and TCR strength was inferred from TRB CDR3 properties.

Germline V gene lookup returns CDR1 SGHTA and CDR2 FQGTGA. The CDR3 length is 13 residues. This receptor was identified in a human donor in good health. Some clones in this sample may be carry-over from other donors' samples. The specimen was naive CXCR3- CD8+ T cells from blood. Indicated subset: CD45RO-CCR7+CD27+CD95- naive CD8+ T cells lacking CXCR3 (TNR3-). The chain is built from TRBV7-3 and TRBJ2-1. Here the CDR3 reads CASSLEVYNEQFF.